This T cell receptor (beta chain) was captured in a study of Ad26.COV2.S vaccination and SARS-CoV-2 variants. Clones were sequenced by immunoSEQ multiplex PCR, and TCRdb holds only the in-frame ones, with some missing. The profile covers around 320,000 clones, with around four fifths appearing a single time and about 2.1% taken by the ten largest. Study observations and caveats: Possible underestimation of total T cell responses by the TCR breadth and depth analyses was noted. Post-vaccination spike-specific CD8+ and CD4+ T cell responses reportedly had substantial breadth.

As to this clone: What it binds is not known.

V was cut by 7 bases and J by 1 base, with 12 bases left in between. Germline-derived CDR1 and CDR2 are SGHNT and YYREEE (reference sequence). The CDR3 loop spans 13 amino acids. Indicated treatment: some 20 received Ad26.COV2.S at low or high dose, single or two shots; five or six received placebo; per-sample allocation not given. Samples were taken on day 63 after the first vaccine or placebo injection. It was an adult aged 18-55 years in Boston who was the donor. The sequenced sample was peripheral blood, obtained in a trial of Ad26.COV2.S vaccine versus placebo. The chain carries TRBV5-4 and TRBJ2-7, with D hard to call. This TCR was recovered from a person aged 18-60 years who received the Ad26.COV2.S COVID-19 vaccine or a placebo. The CDR3 loop is CASSLPASYEQYF. CDR3 DNA: TGTGCCAGCTCACTGCCAGCTTCCTACGAGCAGTACTTC.